Detailed here is one TCR beta chain. The CDR3 contains 15 residues. In germline, CDR1 is SGDLS, CDR2 YYNGEE. The ends lost 4 bases at V and 5 bases at J; junction bases unmatched: 4. The source of the sample is a study of blood T cell repertoires in COVID-19. Here immunoSEQ multiplex PCR was the method, and the copy in TCRdb shows in-frame clones only, minus some. The table records about 180,000 clones, approximately 88% of them present only once. This TCR derives from a woman aged 35 to 49 with COVID-19, enrolled during active disease. This rearrangement joins TRBV9 to TRBJ2-1, with 12 bases matching TRBD2. The sequenced sample consisted of peripheral blood. The CDR3 protein is CASSPTSGRNNEQFF. The CDR3 DNA sequence: TGTGCCAGCAGCCCCACTAGCGGGAGGAACAATGAGCAGTTCTTC. The full variable domain, with the rest looked up from reference TRBV9 and TRBJ2-1, is DSGVTQTPKHLITATGQRVTLRCSPRSGDLSVYWYQQSLDQGLQFLIQYYNGEERAKGNILERFSAQQFPDLHSELNLSSLELGDSALYFCASSPTSGRNNEQFFGPGTRLTVL.